Shown below are 30 T cell receptor beta chains from a single sample sequenced in a study of T cells in Graves' hyperthyroidism and ophthalmopathy (dated by TCRdb to about 2019). Library generation was performed with multiplex PCR. TCRdb names Illumina HiSeq 2000 as the instrument used. Amplification of TCR beta CDR3 regions was carried out from RNA transcripts. The first round of RT-PCR for the TCR CDR3 was performed with the HTBI primer set and the Qiagen OneStep RT-PCR kit. TCRdb's own reprocessing of the public reads used fastp at Q25 and MiXCR and kept productive beta chains. Rows with one shared CDR3 protein collapse into an entry with the most common genes and DNA. The sample data list about 99,000 distinct CDR3 sequences, and around 50% of these were observed just once. The ten largest clones add up to roughly 26% of the sample. The sequenced sample was blood. The receptor set was obtained from a man in his forties with Graves' hyperthyroidism.

This clonotype was seen many times. The chain employs TRBV5-5 and TRBJ2-2; D remains ambiguous. The CDR3 extends over 13 amino acids. The V end was cut by 1 base, the J end by 7 bases, with 8 bases between. Germline V gives CDR1 SGHKS, CDR2 YYEKEE (reference sequence). The CDR3 reads CASSLYSNGELFF. DNA of the CDR3: TGTGCCAGCAGCTTGTACAGCAACGGGGAGCTGTTTTTT. Supplemented by reference TRBV5-5 and TRBJ2-2, the full variable domain reads DAGVTQSPTHLIKTRGQQVTLRCSPISGHKSVSWYQQVLGQGPQFIFQYYEKEERGRGNFPDRFSARQFPNYSSELNVNALLLGDSALYLCASSLYSNGELFFGEGSRLTVL.

This clonotype was recorded at least ten times. The J gene is TRBJ1-1, the V gene TRBV7-2; 7 positions agree with TRBD1. Germline values: CDR1 SGHTA, CDR2 FQGNSA. This CDR3 has 14 residues. After removal of 5 bases from V and 4 bases from J, the junction contained 7 bases not matched to a gene. CDR3 residues: CASSHTGAGTEAFF. The CDR3 nucleotides are TGTGCCAGCAGCCATACAGGGGCGGGCACTGAAGCTTTCTTT.

This clonotype was seen only a few times. The chain carries TRBV18 and TRBJ2-1, with 8 bases fitting TRBD1. With V trimmed by 4 bases and J by 4 bases, 3 bases remained unmatched. Germline assignment: CDR1 KGHSH and CDR2 LQKENI. This CDR3 comprises 14 residues. The CDR3 here is CASSRDRLYNEQFF. The CDR3 DNA follows: TGTGCCAGCTCACGGGACAGGCTATACAATGAGCAGTTCTTC. The entire variable domain, with the rest obtained from reference TRBV18 and TRBJ2-1, is as follows: NAGVMQNPRHLVRRRGQEARLRCSPMKGHSHVYWYRQLPEEGLKFMVYLQKENIIDESGMPKERFSAEFPKEGPSILRIQQVVRGDSAAYFCASSRDRLYNEQFFGPGTRLTVL.

This clonotype showed up just a few times. V usage is TRBV9 and J usage is TRBJ1-1; D uncertain. CDR1 is SGDLS and CDR2 is YYNGEE in the germline V gene. CDR3 length: 18 residues. Trimming pared 7 bases from V and 0 bases from J, leaving 25 bases between. The CDR3 DNA follows: TGTGCCAGCTCACCACTGCCTGATGTTACTTCCATGAACACTGAAGCTTTCTTT. Translation gives CASSPLPDVTSMNTEAFF.

The chain links TRBV10-3 to TRBJ2-1; 7 nucleotides align to TRBD1. The CDR3 has 13 amino acids. Germline V gene data show CDR1 as ENHRY and CDR2 as SYGVKD. The junction had 2 bases not matched to a gene; V was cut back by 6 bases and J by 3 bases. CDR3 sequence reads: CAISGTDYNEQFF. The CDR3 nucleotides read TGTGCCATCAGCGGGACAGACTACAATGAGCAGTTCTTC.

Regarding this clonotype: Lacking the conserved final phenylalanine or tryptophan, this CDR3 likely reflects a read error. This chain uses TRBV7-7 with TRBJ1-2, with D possibly matching TRBD1 (6 bases). Germline assignment: CDR1 SSHAT and CDR2 FNYEAQ (reference sequence). V lost 6 bases and J lost 8, with 22 bases in between. The CDR3 runs to 15 residues. CDR3 in amino acids: CASSYTRGPYSGYTL. The CDR3 region has the DNA TGTGCCAGCAGTTACACCAGGGGCCCTTATTCCGGCTACACCCTC.

This clonotype was observed many times. The genes are TRBV5-1 and TRBJ1-2; weak D call: TRBD1 (5 bases). CDR3 length: 14 amino acids. V was cut by 0 bases and J by 4 bases, with 10 bases left in between. Germline V gives CDR1 SGHRS, CDR2 YFSETQ. CDR3 nucleotide sequence: TGCGCCAGCAGCTTGGTTGGGACGACCTATGGCTACACCTTC. Residues: CASSLVGTTYGYTF.

The chain joins TRBV20-1 to TRBJ2-1; D ambiguous. V was cut by 6 bases and J by 3 bases, with 15 bases left in between. The length of the CDR3 is 14 residues. Germline-derived CDR1 and CDR2 are DFQATT and SNEGSKA (reference sequence). The CDR3 sequence is CSASSPILYNEQFF. The CDR3 nucleotides read TGCAGTGCCAGCAGTCCCATCCTCTACAATGAGCAGTTCTTC.

The rearrangement joins TRBV7-9 to TRBJ2-5; 8 bases are a match to TRBD1. The CDR3 covers 14 residues. Trimming took 4 bases from V and 7 from J; bases not matched to a gene: 8. Looked up from germline, CDR1 is SEHNR and CDR2 is FQNEAQ (reference sequence). The CDR3 reads CASSSQGTGGTQYF. For the CDR3, the DNA is TGTGCCAGCAGCTCACAGGGGACAGGCGGGACCCAGTACTTC.

The chain couples TRBV30 to TRBJ2-7; D is perhaps TRBD2 (7 bases). Germline V gene data show CDR1 as GTSNPN and CDR2 as SVGIG (reference sequence). CDR3 length: 11 amino acids. V was shortened by 5 bases and J by 6 bases, with 11 bases between the two germline ends. CDR3 region: CAWSGGPEQYF. CDR3 nucleotide sequence: TGTGCCTGGTCCGGGGGGCCCGAGCAGTACTTC.

This clonotype was seen many times. This chain joins TRBV6-6 and TRBJ1-2; D is possibly TRBD1 (5 bases). The CDR3 runs to 13 residues. Germline values: CDR1 MNHNY, CDR2 SVGAGI (reference sequence). Trimming stripped 0 bases from V and 6 bases from J, with 8 bases between. The CDR3 DNA reads TGTGCCAGCAGTTACTCCGGGGGGGATGGCTACACCTTC. Its protein product is CASSYSGGDGYTF.

The chain links TRBV29-1 to TRBJ1-2; D remains unclear. Germline V lookup: CDR1 SQVTM, CDR2 ANQGSEA. V was trimmed by 1 base and J by 6 bases, leaving 12 bases between them. The CDR3 sequence is 13 residues long. The CDR3 here is CSVEVAQVDGYTF. The CDR3 region has the DNA TGCAGCGTTGAAGTAGCGCAGGTAGATGGCTACACCTTC.

A word on this clonotype: A clone one base away is much larger, so this may be a read error. The V gene is TRBV20-1, the J gene TRBJ2-4; D possibly corresponds to TRBD1 (6 bases). The CDR3 is 14 amino acids. The germline V gene has CDR1 DFQATT and CDR2 SNEGSKA (reference sequence). The CDR3 here is CSASGRGLENMQYF. In nucleotides, the CDR3 is TGCAGTGCTAGTGGCAGGGGTTTGGAAAACATGCAGTACTTC.

This clonotype was picked up many times. V usage is TRBV7-6 and J usage is TRBJ2-7, with D tentatively TRBD1 (6 bases). Trimming pared 0 bases from V and 4 bases from J, leaving 13 bases between. The CDR3 extends over 15 amino acids. Germline V gene data show CDR1 as SGHVS and CDR2 as FNYEAQ. CDR3 DNA: TGTGCCAGCAGCTTAGCGACCGGGACATCTTACGAGCAGTACTTC. This translates into CASSLATGTSYEQYF.

On this clonotype itself: One junction end does not reproduce the germline sequence, and a read error may be involved. The V and J genes are TRBV7-9 and TRBJ2-7, with 7 bases that match TRBD1. The CDR3 runs to 15 residues. Germline values: CDR1 SEHNR, CDR2 FQNEAQ (reference sequence). CDR3 DNA sequence: TGTGCCAGCAGCTTAGAGGGGGCGCTGACCGGGGAGCTGTACTTC. This sequence encodes CASSLEGALTGELYF.

The gene calls are TRBV12-3 or TRBV12-4 and TRBJ2-1, with TRBD2 matching over 12 bases. V dropped 2 bases and J dropped 4; count of bases not matched to a gene: 3. The CDR3 has 16 amino acids. The CDR3 spells CASSLTGLAGYNEQFF. In DNA, the CDR3 is TGTGCCAGCAGTTTAACTGGACTAGCGGGGTACAATGAGCAGTTCTTC.

This clonotype was recorded a few times. The rearrangement uses TRBV28 and TRBJ1-1, with a tentative D call TRBD1 (5 bases). V was trimmed by 3 bases and J by 7 bases, leaving 12 bases between them. Germline lookup yields CDR1 MDHEN and CDR2 SYDVKM. This CDR3 is 13 amino acids long. CDR3 in DNA: TGTGCCAGCAGTTTGAGAGACAGCATTGAAGCTTTCTTT. Translation: CASSLRDSIEAFF.

The rearrangement links TRBV6-5 to TRBJ2-3; 7 bases match TRBD2. The germline V gene has CDR1 MNHEY and CDR2 SVGAGI. CDR3 length: 14 residues. V gave up 4 bases and J gave up 4 bases; unmatched junction bases: 5. CDR3 sequence (DNA): TGTGCCAGCAGTTCGGGGGGAGGCCCAGATACGCAGTATTTT. It translates to CASSSGGGPDTQYF.

This rearrangement joins TRBV20-1 to TRBJ1-2; D is ambiguous. Germline CDR1 is DFQATT and CDR2 is SNEGSKA (reference sequence). This CDR3 region has 13 residues. DNA of the CDR3: TGCAGAGCCGTGGAGGGCGGAGGCTATGGCTACACCTTC. Protein sequence: CRAVEGGGYGYTF.

Ten or more counts support this clonotype. The chain combines TRBV20-1 with TRBJ1-2; D is unclear. The CDR3 extends over 10 amino acids. Germline V lookup: CDR1 DFQATT, CDR2 SNEGSKA (reference sequence). V shed 3 bases and J shed 8 bases, with 7 bases lying between them. CDR3 DNA sequence: TGCAGTGCTAGTCAGTCGGGCTACACCTTC. Translating it yields CSASQSGYTF.

This clonotype was observed at least ten times. This chain connects TRBV6-5 to TRBJ2-3; the match to TRBD2 covers 13 bases. From germline, CDR1 is MNHEY and CDR2 SVGAGI. Germline trimming cut 0 bases from V and 1 base from J; bases unmatched to any gene: 1. The CDR3 loop spans 17 amino acids. As DNA, the CDR3 is TGTGCCAGCAGTTACTCTGGACTAGCGGGAGGCACAGATACGCAGTATTTT. The encoded protein is CASSYSGLAGGTDTQYF.

This chain uses TRBV20-1 with TRBJ1-2; tentatively, D is TRBD1 (5 bases). Per the germline V gene, CDR1 is DFQATT and CDR2 is SNEGSKA (reference sequence). The CDR3 spans 12 residues. Trimming cost V 6 bases and J 8 bases, with 16 bases left between them. The CDR3 DNA sequence: TGCAGTGCCACTAGCGGGGGAGGCGGCTACACCTTC. Residues: CSATSGGGGYTF.

This clonotype has ten or more counts. The DNA of the CDR3 is TGTGCCAGCAGTTGGACAGGCTACACCTTC. It translates to CASSWTGYTF. This sequence joins TRBV2 and TRBJ1-2; tentatively, D is TRBD1 (5 bases). V shed 5 bases and J shed 8 bases, with 6 bases lying between them. This CDR3 spans 10 amino acids. The germline V gene has CDR1 SNHLY and CDR2 FYNNEI.

The gene calls are TRBV7-9 and TRBJ2-3, with D maybe TRBD2 (5 bases). V shed 0 bases and J shed 2 bases, with 6 bases lying between them. Germline CDR1 and CDR2: SEHNR and FQNEAQ (reference sequence). The CDR3 covers 14 residues. CDR3 protein: CASSLAGVTDTQYF. CDR3 nucleotide sequence: TGTGCCAGCAGCTTAGCCGGGGTCACAGATACGCAGTATTTT.

This clonotype was seen at least ten times. The chain recombines TRBV5-5 with TRBJ2-2, with D hard to call. Trimming took 0 bases from V and 3 from J, leaving 6 bases between them. The CDR3 is 14 residues long. Germline CDR1 is SGHKS and CDR2 is YYEKEE (reference sequence). CDR3 bases: TGTGCCAGCAGCTTGGGAACCTACACCGGGGAGCTGTTTTTT. Residues: CASSLGTYTGELFF.

This clonotype came up many times. The chain uses TRBV5-1 and TRBJ2-5; D is undetermined. Germline assignment: CDR1 SGHRS and CDR2 YFSETQ. The V end was cut by 4 bases, the J end by 3 bases, with 13 bases between. The CDR3 is 14 residues long. CDR3 in amino acids: CASSKGPSEETQYF. CDR3 bases: TGCGCCAGCAGCAAAGGACCTTCGGAAGAGACCCAGTACTTC.

This clonotype was recorded many times. This rearrangement joins TRBV5-1 to TRBJ1-2; D perhaps matches TRBD1 (5 bases). V was shortened by 3 bases and J by 6 bases, with 12 bases between the two germline ends. The length of the CDR3 is 13 residues. Germline V gene lookup returns CDR1 SGHRS and CDR2 YFSETQ. The DNA for the CDR3 is TGCGCCAGCAGCTACGAGGAGGGGAATGGCTACACCTTC. Translated: CASSYEEGNGYTF.

This sequence joins TRBV7-2 and TRBJ2-1; 9 bases map to TRBD1. Trimming removed 1 base from V and 8 bases from J; junction bases left unmatched: 3. Germline V gene data show CDR1 as SGHTA and CDR2 as FQGNSA. This CDR3 is built from 14 residues. CDR3 loop: CASSLVGTGYEQFF. CDR3 nucleotide sequence: TGTGCCAGCAGCTTAGTGGGGACAGGGTATGAGCAGTTCTTC.

Only a few counts were recorded for this clonotype. The junction differs from germline at one of its ends, possibly a read error. CDR3 sequence: CASSLNLAPPSRQPQRF. The CDR3 DNA sequence: TGTGCCAGCAGCTTAAACCTTGCGCCCCCGTCCAGGCAGCCCCAGCGTTTT. V gene TRBV7-2 combines with J gene TRBJ1-5; no reliable D call. Germline CDR1 is SGHTA and CDR2 is FQGNSA. The CDR3 runs 17 residues.

The rearrangement links TRBV19 to TRBJ1-1; D is unresolved. This CDR3 has 13 residues. The V and J ends lost 5 bases and 5 bases respectively, with 12 bases between them. Germline assignment: CDR1 LNHDA and CDR2 SQIVND (reference sequence). CDR3: CASSAHRKTEAFF. CDR3 DNA: TGTGCCAGTAGTGCCCACCGAAAAACTGAAGCTTTCTTT. Full variable domain (outside the CDR3, taken from reference TRBV19 and TRBJ1-1): DGGITQSPKYLFRKEGQNVTLSCEQNLNHDAMYWYRQDPGQGLRLIYYSQIVNDFQKGDIAEGYSVSREKKESFPLTVTSAQKNPTAFYLCASSAHRKTEAFFGQGTRLTVV.